The 27 T cell receptor beta chains in this list originate from one sample, sequenced in a study of OX40 agonist ivuxolimab in advanced cancers. Method: immunoSEQ multiplex PCR; TCRdb's copy keeps in-frame clones and lacks some. The sample lists 60,000 to 70,000 clones; nearly 90% were seen once. Specimen: CD4+ or CD8+ T cells sorted from blood, collected in a trial of the OX40 agonist ivuxolimab. These receptors were taken from an adult with an advanced solid tumor such as melanoma, head and neck, liver or kidney cancer.

The genes are TRBV7-8 and TRBJ1-2; no clear D. This CDR3 is 13 amino acids long. The germline gives CDR1 SGHVS, CDR2 FQNEAQ. The germline V and J ends were trimmed by 1 base and 4 bases, with 7 bases remaining between them. In DNA, the CDR3 is TGTGCCAGCAGCTTAGGGAGGAGCTATGGCTACACCTTC. Its translation: CASSLGRSYGYTF.

This chain uses TRBV19 with TRBJ2-1, with D hard to call. V was pared by 0 bases and J by 3 bases, with 6 bases between. Germline V gene lookup returns CDR1 LNHDA and CDR2 SQIVND (reference sequence). This CDR3 has 14 amino acids. CDR3: CASSIDVNYNEQFF. The CDR3 DNA sequence: TGTGCCAGTAGTATAGATGTAAACTACAATGAGCAGTTCTTC.

The V gene is TRBV28, the J gene TRBJ2-7, with 8 bases lining up with TRBD2. Germline-derived CDR1 and CDR2 are MDHEN and SYDVKM. This CDR3 contains 14 residues. After removal of 3 bases from V and 6 bases from J, the junction contained 7 bases not matched to a gene. CDR3 DNA: TGTGCCAGCAGTTTGTGGACTAGCTCCACCGAGCAGTACTTC. This translates into CASSLWTSSTEQYF.

This clone was recorded a few times. This chain joins TRBV2 and TRBJ2-1; either TRBD1 or TRBD2 may fit D (6 bases each). Looked up from germline, CDR1 is SNHLY and CDR2 is FYNNEI. The CDR3 sequence is 14 residues long. With 8 bases removed from V and 2 bases from J, the gap between germline ends came to 13 bases. CDR3 region: CASGGRLPYNEQFF. CDR3 bases: TGTGCCAGCGGGGGGCGTCTTCCCTACAATGAGCAGTTCTTC.

The chain recombines TRBV28 with TRBJ2-2, with 7 bases matching TRBD1. The CDR3 loop spans 15 amino acids. Germline CDR1 MDHEN, CDR2 SYDVKM. V trimming: 4 bases; J trimming: 4 bases; junction bases outside the gene matches: 6. CDR3 DNA sequence: TGTGCCAGCAGTTCTAGGGGGCTACGCACCGGGGAGCTGTTTTTT. Amino acid sequence: CASSSRGLRTGELFF.

CDR3 DNA: TGTGCCAGCAGTCTACCGTGGACAGGGGATGGCTACACCTTC. It specifies CASSLPWTGDGYTF. The chain joins TRBV28 to TRBJ1-2, with TRBD1 matching over 9 bases. V lost 5 bases and J lost 6; bases outside the gene matches: 7. Germline V gene sequence: CDR1 MDHEN, CDR2 SYDVKM. The CDR3 runs 14 residues.

The chain employs TRBV7-9 and TRBJ2-7; TRBD2 is a possible D gene (6 bases). The length of the CDR3 is 14 residues. Germline lookup yields CDR1 SEHNR and CDR2 FQNEAQ (reference sequence). V shed 0 bases and J shed 7 bases, with 13 bases lying between them. CDR3 loop: CASSLAGTPLEQYF. CDR3 sequence (DNA): TGTGCCAGCAGCTTAGCAGGGACTCCCTTGGAGCAGTACTTC.

The chain employs TRBV28 and TRBJ1-1, with 10 bases matching TRBD1. Germline assignment: CDR1 MDHEN and CDR2 SYDVKM. After removal of 2 bases from V and 2 bases from J, the junction contained 5 bases not matched to a gene. The CDR3 runs 16 residues. In DNA form, the CDR3 reads TGTGCCAGCAGTTTAATGAGACAGGGGGCAAACACTGAAGCTTTCTTT. Translated: CASSLMRQGANTEAFF.

V is TRBV6-4 and J is TRBJ2-1; 8 bases agree with TRBD2. Trimming took 3 bases from V and 12 from J; bases not matched to a gene: 7. This CDR3 has 13 amino acids. CDR1 is MRHNA and CDR2 is SNTAGT in the germline V gene. This CDR3 is CASSESGSRAQFF. CDR3 sequence (DNA): TGTGCCAGCAGTGAAAGCGGGAGTAGGGCGCAGTTCTTC.

The V gene is TRBV4-1, the J gene TRBJ2-1; D gene uncertain. V was clipped by 3 bases and J by 0 bases, with 12 bases between them. The CDR3 sequence is 16 residues long. The germline gives CDR1 MGHRA, CDR2 YSYEKL. The CDR3 loop reads CASSQRTRSSYNEQFF. DNA of the CDR3: TGCGCCAGCAGCCAGAGGACCCGGAGCTCCTACAATGAGCAGTTCTTC.

This chain uses TRBV27 with TRBJ2-2; the D is unclear. Germline CDR1 MNHEY, CDR2 SMNVEV (reference sequence). With 2 bases removed from V and 4 bases from J, the gap between germline ends came to 8 bases. The CDR3 spans 14 residues. The CDR3, as DNA: TGTGCCAGCAGTTTACGCCAGCTCACCGGGGAGCTGTTTTTT. It encodes CASSLRQLTGELFF.

In regard to this clone: Other nucleotide sequences from this sample produce the same CDR3. This chain uses TRBV6-5 with TRBJ2-1, with D hard to call. V lost 2 bases to trimming and J lost 7 bases, with 6 bases between them. The CDR3 has 12 residues. Germline V gene sequence: CDR1 MNHEY, CDR2 SVGAGI. The chain's CDR3 is CASSYGSNEQFF. DNA of the CDR3: TGTGCCAGCAGTTACGGGTCAAATGAGCAGTTCTTC.

The chain uses TRBV29-1 and TRBJ1-1; D is perhaps TRBD1 (5 bases). V lost 6 bases and J 5 bases, leaving 19 bases between the germline ends. The V gene's germline CDR1 is SQVTM and CDR2 ANQGSEA. This CDR3 is 14 amino acids long. CDR3 protein: CSVPTDNLGTEAFF. DNA for the CDR3: TGCAGCGTCCCGACGGACAACCTAGGTACTGAAGCTTTCTTT.

The chain links TRBV6-4 to TRBJ1-6; maybe TRBD1 (5 bases). The germline V gene has CDR1 MRHNA and CDR2 SNTAGT. V was cut by 6 bases and J by 8 bases, with 11 bases left in between. The CDR3 extends over 13 amino acids. The CDR3 coding sequence is TGTGCCAGCAGGAGGACAAATGATTCACCCCTCCACTTT. It codes for CASRRTNDSPLHF.

The chain joins TRBV11-2 to TRBJ1-2; 8 bases align to TRBD1. The V segment lost 3 bases and the J segment 2 bases; nucleotides outside the gene matches: 5. Germline CDR1 SGHAT, CDR2 FQNNGV. The CDR3 extends over 15 amino acids. In nucleotides, the CDR3 is TGTGCCAGCAGCTTCAGCAGGGGGCTGAACTATGGCTACACCTTC. The encoded protein is CASSFSRGLNYGYTF.

V and J are TRBV9 and TRBJ2-3, with a possible D match to TRBD2 (7 bases). The germline V and J ends were trimmed by 3 bases and 2 bases, with 13 bases remaining between them. Germline V gene data show CDR1 as SGDLS and CDR2 as YYNGEE. The CDR3 spans 15 residues. The CDR3 DNA follows: TGTGCCAGCAGCGATCAAGGGGGGGCCACAGATACGCAGTATTTT. It codes for CASSDQGGATDTQYF.

The V and J genes are TRBV7-3 and TRBJ2-5, with D hard to call. There are 13 residues in the CDR3. V shed 5 bases and J shed 5 bases, with 12 bases lying between them. The V gene's germline CDR1 is SGHTA and CDR2 FQGTGA. DNA for the CDR3: TGTGCCAGCAGCCGACGCGAAGGGGAGACCCAGTACTTC. It translates to CASSRREGETQYF.

The chain combines TRBV19 with TRBJ2-7; unclear D gene. The ends were cut back, 7 bases at V and 2 bases at J, with 12 bases in the middle. The CDR3 consists of 13 residues. Germline CDR1 LNHDA, CDR2 SQIVND (reference sequence). The CDR3 reads CASMDGPTYEQYF. CDR3 coding DNA: TGTGCCAGTATGGACGGTCCAACCTACGAGCAGTACTTC.

The V call is TRBV4-1, the J call TRBJ1-1, with no clear D. The CDR3 consists of 13 residues. Trimming removed 0 bases from V and 3 bases from J, with 5 bases in between. Germline CDR1 is MGHRA and CDR2 is YSYEKL. CDR3 residues: CASSQDQDTEAFF. In nucleotides, the CDR3 is TGCGCCAGCAGCCAAGATCAGGACACTGAAGCTTTCTTT.

This clone ranks as medium-sized. The same CDR3 is also encoded by other DNA sequences in this sample. The chain couples TRBV29-1 to TRBJ2-6, with D perhaps matching TRBD2 (5 bases). Trimming removed 6 bases at V and 0 bases at J, with 9 bases between. The CDR3 covers 14 residues. Looked up from germline, CDR1 is SQVTM and CDR2 is ANQGSEA. CDR3 bases: TGCAGCGTAGGACTCAGCTCTGGGGCCAACGTCCTGACTTTC. Amino acids: CSVGLSSGANVLTF.

The chain uses TRBV4-2 and TRBJ2-5; 8 bases align to TRBD2. The last part of the DNA fits TRBJ2-7 better; the J call may be wrong. This CDR3 region has 17 residues. Germline V lookup: CDR1 LGHNA, CDR2 YNFKEQ. The CDR3 region has the DNA TGTGCCAGCAGCCAATCCGCTCGGCGGGGGGACACCTACGAGCAGTACTTC. It yields the protein CASSQSARRGDTYEQYF.

In its sample, this clone was seen a few times. The chain is built from TRBV27 and TRBJ1-5, with no clear D. This CDR3 spans 13 amino acids. Germline V gene lookup returns CDR1 MNHEY and CDR2 SMNVEV (reference sequence). Trimming removed 4 bases at V and 3 bases at J, with 7 bases between. In DNA form, the CDR3 reads TGTGCCAGCAGTTATGGAGACAATCAGCCCCAGCATTTT. Translated, it gives CASSYGDNQPQHF.

This chain connects TRBV9 to TRBJ2-3, with 8 bases that match TRBD1. The CDR3 totals 16 residues. Per germline, CDR1 SGDLS and CDR2 YYNGEE. J was trimmed by 3 bases and V by 3 bases; bases with no gene match: 9. The CDR3 spells CASSGWDHRGTDTQYF. The CDR3, as DNA: TGTGCCAGCAGCGGATGGGATCACAGGGGGACAGATACGCAGTATTTT.

V is TRBV6-1 and J is TRBJ1-5; TRBD1 matches 10 bases. V gave up 9 bases and J gave up 7 bases; unmatched junction bases: 6. The CDR3 has 13 amino acids. The germline V gene has CDR1 MNHNS and CDR2 SASEGT. CDR3 residues: CASAWTGGQPQHF. CDR3 nucleotide sequence: TGTGCCAGTGCGTGGACAGGGGGGCAGCCCCAGCATTTT.

As regards this clone: Germline is not matched at one junction end, which may reflect a read error. J is TRBJ1-5 and V is TRBV30; 8 bases agree with TRBD1. The CDR3 spans 13 residues. The V gene's germline CDR1 is GTSNPN and CDR2 SVGIG (reference sequence). The CDR3 region is CARRTGLGQPQHF. Here the CDR3 DNA reads TGTGCCCGGAGGACAGGGTTGGGTCAGCCCCAGCATTTT. Variable domain in full (rest from reference TRBV30 and TRBJ1-5): SQTIHQWPATLVQPVGSPLSLECTVEGTSNPNLYWYRQAAGRGLQLLFYSVGIGQISSEVPQNLSASRPQDRQFILSSKKLLLSDSGFYLCARRTGLGQPQHFGDGTRLSIL.

V and J are TRBV5-1 and TRBJ2-7; possible D gene TRBD1, 6 bases. Germline CDR1 is SGHRS and CDR2 is YFSETQ. The CDR3 length is 13 residues. V was cut by 4 bases and J by 0 bases, with 8 bases left in between. The CDR3 nucleotides read TGCGCCAGCAGCCCGGACAGCTCCTACGAGCAGTACTTC. Its protein is CASSPDSSYEQYF.

The gene calls are TRBV7-9 and TRBJ1-1; weak D call: TRBD1 (6 bases). CDR3 length: 14 amino acids. The V and J ends lost 5 bases and 0 bases respectively, with 10 bases between them. Germline CDR1 SEHNR, CDR2 FQNEAQ (reference sequence). CDR3 DNA: TGTGCCAGCAGCCAACAGGGCGTGAACACTGAAGCTTTCTTT. Its protein product is CASSQQGVNTEAFF.